This T cell receptor beta chain comes out of a study of shared clonotypes between healthy human individuals. Several immunoSEQ plates held equal portions of the genomic DNA taken from each subset. Original processing methods: Because ImmunoSEQ provided only junction sequences with no quality scores, the filtering differed. Generated by immunoSEQ multiplex PCR, the TCRdb table keeps only in-frame clones and is missing some. V and J calls and clone size follow that table, whereas D and trimming were derived from the DNA. The sample consists of a few million clones, 85% to 95% of them appearing once. There are 14 residues in the CDR3. Germline V gene data show CDR1 as MNHNS and CDR2 as SASEGT. V was clipped by 11 bases and J by 4 bases; unmatched bases: 11. Study-wide results and caveats: Generation probability values for non-shared clonotypes were lower than those for clonotypes shared by all four donors.

About this clone itself: What it binds is unknown.

The source of this sequence is a young man in good health. Some clones in this sample may be carry-over from other donors' samples. This chain links TRBV6-1 with TRBJ2-3; TRBD1 matches at 8 bases. The sample was naive CD4+ T cells from PBMCs. Subset indicated: CD45RA+ positively selected. The CDR3 reads CAVQWTGLADTQYF. Written as DNA, the CDR3 is TGTGCCGTCCAATGGACAGGGTTGGCAGATACGCAGTATTTT.